The TCR beta chain under discussion was sequenced for a study of T cells in Graves' hyperthyroidism and ophthalmopathy. Study-wide points: Most expanded thyroid clonotypes above 0.001 also appeared in blood.

TCR beta CDR3 sequences were amplified from RNA transcripts. The TCR CDR3 first-round RT-PCR relied on the HTBI primer set. Using its own MiXCR run on the multiplex PCR reads, TCRdb lists one record per CDR3 protein. The sample holds some 510,000 distinct CDR3 sequences, less than 25% seen once. This clonotype was counted at least ten times. Its antigen is not identified. The CDR3 runs to 15 residues. The germline CDR1 and CDR2 sequences are SNHLY and FYNNEI. V was trimmed by 5 bases and J by 2 bases, leaving 13 bases between them. The source material was blood. V gene TRBV2 combines with J gene TRBJ1-5; TRBD1 might be the D (6 bases). The TCR was taken from a man between 18 and 29 years old with Graves' hyperthyroidism. CDR3 loop: CASSRGAEGNQPQHF. CDR3 DNA: TGTGCCAGCAGTCGGGGGGCTGAGGGCAATCAGCCCCAGCATTTT. Variable domain in full (rest from reference TRBV2 and TRBJ1-5): EPEVTQTPSHQVTQMGQEVILRCVPISNHLYFYWYRQILGQKVEFLVSFYNNEISEKSEIFDDQFSVERPDGSNFTLKIRSTKLEDSAMYFCASSRGAEGNQPQHFGDGTRLSIL.